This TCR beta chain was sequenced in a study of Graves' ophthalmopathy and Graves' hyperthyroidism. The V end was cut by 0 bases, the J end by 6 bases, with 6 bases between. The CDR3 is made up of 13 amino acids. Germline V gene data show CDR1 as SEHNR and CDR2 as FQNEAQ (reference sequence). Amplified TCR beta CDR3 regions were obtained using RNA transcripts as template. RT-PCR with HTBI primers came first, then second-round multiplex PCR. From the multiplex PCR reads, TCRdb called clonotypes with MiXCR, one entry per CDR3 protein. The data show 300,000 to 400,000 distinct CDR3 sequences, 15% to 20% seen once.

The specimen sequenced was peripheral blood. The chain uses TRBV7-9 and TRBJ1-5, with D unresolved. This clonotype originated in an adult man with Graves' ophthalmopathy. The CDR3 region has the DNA TGTGCCAGCAGCTTAGCGGCCCTTCAGCCCCAGCATTTT. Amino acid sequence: CASSLAALQPQHF. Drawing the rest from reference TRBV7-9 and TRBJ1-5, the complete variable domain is DTGVSQNPRHKITKRGQNVTFRCDPISEHNRLYWYRQTLGQGPEFLTYFQNEAQLEKSRLLSDRFSAERPKGSFSTLEIQRTEQGDSAMYLCASSLAALQPQHFGDGTRLSIL.